This T cell receptor beta chain was profiled in a study of blood T cell repertoires in COVID-19. About the research overall: Whether acute or convalescent, the COVID-19 samples came from the United States, Italy and Spain. From T cells, B-cell-depleted T cells, or PBMCs came the material, which was cDNA or gDNA.

Original methodology: Amplification of reference gene primers was used by the study to estimate nucleated cell counts. Clones were sequenced by immunoSEQ multiplex PCR, and TCRdb holds only the in-frame ones, with some missing. That table supplies the V and J calls and clone size; D and trimming were determined from the DNA. Here the sample spans over 300,000 clones, around 90% being singletons. In this sample, this clone turned up once. The CDR3 runs to 15 residues. The germline V gene encodes CDR1 LGHNA and CDR2 YSLEER. V was cut by 1 base and J by 2 bases, with 9 bases left in between. The source of this sequence is a man younger than 30 with active or convalescent COVID-19. Source material: peripheral blood. The chain has TRBV4-3 and TRBJ1-3; TRBD1 might be the D (6 bases). CDR3 sequence reads: CASSQVQGPGNTIYF. The CDR3 DNA reads as TGCGCCAGCAGCCAAGTACAGGGACCTGGAAACACCATATATTTT.